This T cell receptor beta chain comes out of a study of OX40 agonist ivuxolimab in advanced cancers. Notes on this clone: Its target is unknown.

Notes on the study in general: Relative to CD4+ cells, CD8+ T cells on average had more expanded clones. Determination of antigen specificity was not performed for the expanded peripheral T cells.

The CDR3 runs to 14 residues. Germline CDR1 SGHRS, CDR2 YFSETQ. V was pared by 2 bases and J by 5 bases, with 13 bases between. The data were produced by immunoSEQ multiplex PCR, yet TCRdb's version contains in-frame clones alone and is incomplete. The data show fewer than 25,000 clones, roughly 88% seen once. This chain connects TRBV5-1 to TRBJ1-1; tentatively, D is TRBD1 (6 bases). This TCR was recovered from an adult with an advanced solid tumor such as melanoma, head and neck, liver or kidney cancer. The material was CD4+ or CD8+ T cells sorted from blood, obtained in a trial of the OX40 agonist ivuxolimab. The CDR3 protein is CASSLRGSGTEAFF. The CDR3 bases are TGCGCCAGCAGCTTAAGGGGGTCAGGGACTGAAGCTTTCTTT. The whole variable domain, filled in from reference TRBV5-1 and TRBJ1-1, reads KAGVTQTPRYLIKTRGQQVTLSCSPISGHRSVSWYQQTPGQGLQFLFEYFSETQRNKGNFPGRFSGRQFSNSRSEMNVSTLELGDSALYLCASSLRGSGTEAFFGQGTRLTVV.